These 10 T cell receptor beta chains were all obtained from the same sample, sequenced in a study of T cells in Graves' hyperthyroidism and ophthalmopathy. Amplified regions were TCR beta CDR3 sequences from RNA transcripts. The HTBI primer set drove a first-round RT-PCR of the TCR CDR3. Each CDR3 protein gets one entry after TCRdb re-called the multiplex PCR reads with MiXCR. The sample holds 530,000 or so distinct CDR3 sequences, around a quarter seen once. Sequenced material: blood. These receptor sequences come from a woman aged 25 to 45 with Graves' ophthalmopathy.

This clonotype was seen ten or more times. This sequence joins TRBV12-3 or TRBV12-4 and TRBJ2-7; maybe TRBD1 (5 bases). Between the trimmed V and J ends, which lost 5 bases and 3 bases, there was a span of 17 bases. This CDR3 has 15 residues. CDR3 region: CASSRTPGMGYEQYF. CDR3 nucleotide sequence: TGTGCCAGCAGTAGAACCCCAGGGATGGGCTACGAGCAGTACTTC.

This clonotype has ten or more counts. This rearrangement joins TRBV6-5 to TRBJ2-7; D gene uncertain. The V and J ends lost 1 base and 0 bases respectively, with 13 bases between them. Germline values: CDR1 MNHEY, CDR2 SVGAGI. The CDR3 runs to 16 residues. The DNA for the CDR3 is TGTGCCAGCAGTTACTATACAGCCCAAACCTCCTACGAGCAGTACTTC. Translating gives CASSYYTAQTSYEQYF.

A few counts support this clonotype. A much more abundant neighbour one base away suggests this may be a read error. V usage is TRBV12-3 or TRBV12-4 and J usage is TRBJ2-4, with D hard to call. The CDR3 is made up of 13 amino acids. The CDR3 DNA follows: TGTGCCAGCAGTTTCACCTCACCCGTCATTAAGTACTTC. Protein sequence: CASSFTSPVIKYF.

The chain carries TRBV5-1 and TRBJ1-3, with 7 bases matching TRBD1. The CDR3 is 17 amino acids. V shed 4 bases, J shed 0 bases, and the junction held 10 bases outside the gene matches. The V gene's germline CDR1 is SGHRS and CDR2 YFSETQ. The CDR3 nucleotides read TGCGCCAGCAGCCGGGTACAGGGGTTCAACTCTGGAAACACCATATATTTT. Its protein is CASSRVQGFNSGNTIYF.

This clonotype was detected many times. The V call is TRBV5-4, the J call TRBJ2-5; TRBD2 agrees at 8 bases. Germline assignment: CDR1 SGHNT and CDR2 YYREEE (reference sequence). V gave up 1 base and J gave up 4 bases; unmatched junction bases: 6. This CDR3 is built from 15 residues. The CDR3 DNA reads TGTGCCAGCAGCTTGAGACTAGCGTACGGAGAGACCCAGTACTTC. Translating it yields CASSLRLAYGETQYF.

There are many counts of this clonotype. The chain recombines TRBV19 with TRBJ1-1; 10 nucleotides match TRBD1. Germline CDR1 and CDR2: LNHDA and SQIVND (reference sequence). Unmatched junction bases numbered 6, after V lost 5 bases and J lost 3 bases. This CDR3 spans 15 amino acids. CDR3 nucleotides: TGTGCCAGTAGTCGATCGACAGGGGGCTACACTGAAGCTTTCTTT. Its translation is CASSRSTGGYTEAFF.

This clonotype turned up a few times. The chain has TRBV20-1 and TRBJ2-7; D is uncertain. The V and J ends lost 1 base and 6 bases respectively, with 13 bases between them. The germline V gene has CDR1 DFQATT and CDR2 SNEGSKA (reference sequence). This CDR3 is built from 13 residues. The chain's CDR3 is CSARVKIGLEQYF. DNA for the CDR3: TGCAGTGCTAGAGTAAAAATCGGCCTCGAGCAGTACTTC.

This clonotype appeared a few times. The J gene is TRBJ2-7, the V gene TRBV7-6, with D maybe TRBD2 (7 bases). The CDR3 loop spans 14 amino acids. V lost 2 bases to trimming and J lost 6 bases, with 14 bases between them. Germline CDR1 SGHVS, CDR2 FNYEAQ. The CDR3 sequence: CASSLRGRASEQYF. CDR3 sequence (DNA): TGTGCCAGCAGCTTAAGGGGGAGGGCCAGCGAGCAGTACTTC.

The chain couples TRBV6-5 to TRBJ1-1; D ambiguous. CDR1 and CDR2 from the germline V gene are MNHEY and SVGAGI. The CDR3 is 14 residues long. V was trimmed by 5 bases and J by 1 base, leaving 11 bases between them. The CDR3 region is CASSNDGTNTEAFF. The CDR3 coding sequence is TGTGCCAGCAGTAACGACGGTACGAACACTGAAGCTTTCTTT.

V and J are TRBV7-2 and TRBJ2-5; TRBD2 matches at 9 bases. The CDR3 consists of 15 residues. The germline V gene has CDR1 SGHTA and CDR2 FQGNSA. J was trimmed by 3 bases and V by 3 bases; bases with no gene match: 5. CDR3 nucleotide sequence: TGTGCCAGCAGCTTTTCCGGCGGGAGGGAAGAGACCCAGTACTTC. It codes for CASSFSGGREETQYF.